The rows below give T cell receptor beta chains drawn from one sample of a study of monozygotic twins with inflammatory bowel disease. TCRdb processed the 5' RACE reads again and assigns one entry to each CDR3 protein, with no DNA. Across about 170,000 distinct CDR3 sequences, the top ten clones capture under 3.5% of the sample. Material: blood. All receptors derive from a human donor with ulcerative colitis or Crohn's disease, or a healthy co-twin of an affected twin (not recorded which). The CDR3 runs from the conserved cysteine through the conserved F or W. Fields, in order: V gene, J gene, CDR3 protein.

v_call: TRBV10-3; j_call: TRBJ2-5; cdr3_aa: CAIRGQNQETQYF
v_call: TRBV5-1; j_call: TRBJ2-7; cdr3_aa: CASSLEGTDLDIDEQYF
v_call: TRBV11-2; j_call: TRBJ1-2; cdr3_aa: CASSLTGANGYTF
v_call: TRBV20-1; j_call: TRBJ2-7; cdr3_aa: CSAREGAWYEQYF
v_call: TRBV6-4; j_call: TRBJ2-2; cdr3_aa: CASSPDGSNTGELFF
v_call: TRBV6-1; j_call: TRBJ2-7; cdr3_aa: CASSPGGSSGSDEQYF
v_call: TRBV7-8; j_call: TRBJ1-4; cdr3_aa: CASGQLRHEKLFF
v_call: TRBV7-3; j_call: TRBJ2-1; cdr3_aa: CASSSSGNNEQFF
v_call: TRBV6-5; j_call: TRBJ2-1; cdr3_aa: CASSYPGTRTYNEQFF
v_call: TRBV10-3; j_call: TRBJ2-1; cdr3_aa: CAISEASGITYEQFF
v_call: TRBV18; j_call: TRBJ1-1; cdr3_aa: CASSLWDRGGLNTEAFF
v_call: TRBV4-2; j_call: TRBJ1-3; cdr3_aa: CASSQDHLGGNTIYF
v_call: TRBV10-3; j_call: TRBJ1-5; cdr3_aa: CAISESGVENQPQHF
v_call: TRBV27; j_call: TRBJ1-1; cdr3_aa: CASSLYKNTEAFF
v_call: TRBV29-1; j_call: TRBJ1-2; cdr3_aa: CSVAQGGDGYTF
v_call: TRBV4-1; j_call: TRBJ1-2; cdr3_aa: CASSQELGPYGYTF
v_call: TRBV29-1; j_call: TRBJ1-2; cdr3_aa: CSVEELGFGYTF
v_call: TRBV15; j_call: TRBJ2-7; cdr3_aa: CATSRDRDRVYEQYF
v_call: TRBV7-9; j_call: TRBJ1-5; cdr3_aa: CASSLDRAGNQPQHF
v_call: TRBV7-9; j_call: TRBJ1-1; cdr3_aa: CASTMNTEAFF
v_call: TRBV18; j_call: TRBJ2-7; cdr3_aa: CASSNRGLYEQYF
v_call: TRBV20-1; j_call: TRBJ1-5; cdr3_aa: CSARDRVSSNQPQHF
v_call: TRBV6-2/TRBV6-3; j_call: TRBJ1-5; cdr3_aa: CASRPTASNQPQHF
v_call: TRBV5-1; j_call: TRBJ2-2; cdr3_aa: CASSLVTSNTGELFF
v_call: TRBV7-2; j_call: TRBJ2-7; cdr3_aa: CASSLDRAGVNYEQYF
v_call: TRBV7-3; j_call: TRBJ2-3; cdr3_aa: CASSSGLAGIKDTQYF
v_call: TRBV29-1; j_call: TRBJ2-7; cdr3_aa: CSGRLAREQYF
v_call: TRBV10-3; j_call: TRBJ2-7; cdr3_aa: CAISEPPQGHEQYF
v_call: TRBV29-1; j_call: TRBJ2-7; cdr3_aa: CSVAHSGTGGAEQYF
v_call: TRBV28; j_call: TRBJ1-4; cdr3_aa: CASSPGSGRQKLFF
v_call: TRBV6-2/TRBV6-3; j_call: TRBJ2-1; cdr3_aa: CASSLLGSTYNEQFF
v_call: TRBV5-1; j_call: TRBJ1-1; cdr3_aa: CASSGLTGLDTEAFF
v_call: TRBV6-5; j_call: TRBJ2-7; cdr3_aa: CASSYLLTGNEQYF
v_call: TRBV12-5; j_call: TRBJ1-1; cdr3_aa: CAIRREFSTEAFF
v_call: TRBV11-2; j_call: TRBJ2-3; cdr3_aa: CASSSRGGWTSTDTQYF
v_call: TRBV30; j_call: TRBJ1-2; cdr3_aa: CATPGVYGYTF
v_call: TRBV20-1; j_call: TRBJ2-3; cdr3_aa: CSARGPAGTDTQYF
v_call: TRBV29-1; j_call: TRBJ1-2; cdr3_aa: CSVEGEAGQGYTF
v_call: TRBV4-2; j_call: TRBJ1-4; cdr3_aa: CASSQDPAQGRDEKLFF
v_call: TRBV20-1; j_call: TRBJ2-7; cdr3_aa: CSARSWSVGASYEQYF
v_call: TRBV6-2/TRBV6-3; j_call: TRBJ2-2; cdr3_aa: CASSPGQRSNTGELFF
v_call: TRBV5-1; j_call: TRBJ2-1; cdr3_aa: CASSLQIGPSSYNEQFF
v_call: TRBV28; j_call: TRBJ2-1; cdr3_aa: CASRQDSYNEQFF
v_call: TRBV11-1; j_call: TRBJ2-2; cdr3_aa: CASSQQGANTGELFF
v_call: TRBV18; j_call: TRBJ2-6; cdr3_aa: CASSPTGWSGANVLTF
v_call: TRBV5-1; j_call: TRBJ1-4; cdr3_aa: CASSLNQGRNEKLFF
v_call: TRBV12-3/TRBV12-4; j_call: TRBJ2-4; cdr3_aa: CASSWAGGRDIQYF
v_call: TRBV6-2/TRBV6-3; j_call: TRBJ2-2; cdr3_aa: CASRPIGSGELFF
v_call: TRBV2; j_call: TRBJ2-3; cdr3_aa: CASSPPDRAEDTQYF